Here is one T cell receptor beta chain with its context. The source of the sample is a study of blood T cell repertoires in COVID-19. In the study overall: Both acute and convalescent COVID-19 samples were obtained from the United States, Italy and Spain.

This CDR3 is 19 amino acids long. Sequencing used immunoSEQ multiplex PCR; TCRdb keeps in-frame clones, though not all of them. The repertoire holds 250,000 to 350,000 clones, with around 90% as singletons. V is TRBV7-5 and J is TRBJ2-6; the DNA was not used to check the table's D call, TRBD1. TRBV7-5 is classified as a pseudogene. Sample: peripheral blood. The sequence was obtained from a man between 18 and 29 years old with active or convalescent COVID-19. The CDR3 spells CARSFFNCKQGKGANVLTF. CDR3 DNA sequence: TGTGCCAGAAGCTTCTTTAATTGTAAGCAGGGGAAGGGGGCCAACGTCCTGACTTTC.